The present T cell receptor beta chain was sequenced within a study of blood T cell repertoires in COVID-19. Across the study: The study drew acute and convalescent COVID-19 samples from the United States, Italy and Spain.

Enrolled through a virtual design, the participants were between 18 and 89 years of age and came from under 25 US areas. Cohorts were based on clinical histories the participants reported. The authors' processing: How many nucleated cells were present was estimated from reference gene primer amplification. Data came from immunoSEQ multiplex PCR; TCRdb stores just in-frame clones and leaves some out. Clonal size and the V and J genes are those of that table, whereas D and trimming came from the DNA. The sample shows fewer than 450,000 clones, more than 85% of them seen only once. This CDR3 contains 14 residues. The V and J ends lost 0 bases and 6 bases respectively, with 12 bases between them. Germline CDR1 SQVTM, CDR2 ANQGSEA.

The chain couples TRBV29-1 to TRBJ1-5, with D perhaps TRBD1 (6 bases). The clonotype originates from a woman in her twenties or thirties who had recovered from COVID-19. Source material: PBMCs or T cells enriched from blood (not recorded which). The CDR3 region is CSVEEGAGGQPQHF. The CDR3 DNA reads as TGCAGCGTTGAAGAGGGGGCGGGTGGTCAGCCCCAGCATTTT.